This T cell receptor beta chain originates from a study of response to subunit inactivated influenza vaccine. Regarding the study as a whole: Authors suggested that a seasonal influenza vaccination recruits few new T cells each time.

This clonotype was counted only a few times. Its antigen is as yet unknown. The CDR3 consists of 12 residues. V was pared by 4 bases and J by 4 bases, with 10 bases between. CDR1 DFQATT and CDR2 SNEGSKA come from the germline V gene (reference sequence). TCRdb re-called the RT-PCR reads with MiXCR, one entry per CDR3 protein. The table lists some 520,000 distinct CDR3 sequences, approximately 15% of them singletons, with around 3% in the top ten. Sequenced here: CD4+ T cells sorted from PBMCs, sampled less than 30 months after vaccination. The V gene is TRBV20-1, the J gene TRBJ2-5; D is possibly TRBD2 (6 bases). This receptor was identified in a man between 50 and 70 years old who received an inactivated influenza vaccine. CDR3: CSAIDGGETQYF. The CDR3 nucleotides read TGCAGTGCTATCGACGGGGGAGAGACCCAGTACTTC.